The 18 T cell receptor beta chains reported below all come from one sample, sequenced in a study of breast tumors, draining lymph nodes, adjacent tissues. Samples came from axillary lymph nodes draining the breast cancer. Each CDR3 protein gets one entry after TCRdb re-called the multiplex PCR reads with MiXCR. This table holds approximately 170,000 distinct CDR3 sequences, around a third found once. The sample taken for sequencing was axillary lymph node tissue. Receptors were obtained from a female donor with breast cancer. Some clones in this sample may be carry-over from other donors' samples.

For the CDR3, the DNA is TGCAGTGCTAGAGCTATGACTAGCGGGACTTTCATAGATACGCAGTATTTT. Protein sequence: CSARAMTSGTFIDTQYF. V is TRBV20-1 and J is TRBJ2-3, with TRBD2 matching 11 bases. The CDR3 has 17 amino acids. V lost 1 base and J lost 5; bases outside the gene matches: 11. Germline CDR1 reads DFQATT; CDR2 reads SNEGSKA (reference sequence).

The V and J genes are TRBV6-2 or TRBV6-3 and TRBJ2-7; D remains ambiguous. This CDR3 has 13 residues. The V and J ends lost 5 bases and 2 bases respectively, with 10 bases between them. Germline assignment: CDR1 MNHEY and CDR2 SVGEGT. CDR3 protein: CASSHARTYEQYF. In DNA form, the CDR3 reads TGTGCCAGCAGTCACGCCAGGACCTACGAGCAGTACTTC.

CDR3 sequence reads: CASSNRTSGLGEQYF. The CDR3, as DNA: TGTGCCAGCAGCAACAGGACTAGCGGGCTGGGGGAGCAGTACTTC. The chain is built from TRBV7-3 and TRBJ2-7, with 11 bases fitting TRBD2. The germline CDR1 and CDR2 sequences are SGHTA and FQGTGA. The CDR3 loop spans 15 amino acids. After removal of 5 bases from V and 7 bases from J, the junction contained 10 bases not matched to a gene.

Ten or more counts support this clonotype. The chain joins TRBV29-1 to TRBJ1-2; the D is unclear. Trimming took 4 bases from V and 5 from J, leaving 14 bases between them. This CDR3 is built from 13 residues. Germline V gives CDR1 SQVTM, CDR2 ANQGSEA. The CDR3 nucleotides read TGCAGCGTTGTAACTGACACTTTGTATGGCTACACCTTC. Protein sequence: CSVVTDTLYGYTF.

V usage is TRBV12-3 or TRBV12-4 and J usage is TRBJ1-5; possible D gene TRBD1, 5 bases. The CDR3 is made up of 13 amino acids. V lost 3 bases to trimming and J lost 14 bases, with 17 bases between them. The CDR3 sequence: CASSLGRGGNEHF. The CDR3 DNA reads as TGTGCCAGCAGTTTGGGTAGGGGTGGAAATGAGCATTTT.

The chain couples TRBV5-1 to TRBJ2-5; D may correspond to TRBD1 or TRBD2 (5 bases each). The CDR3 sequence is 15 residues long. The germline V gene encodes CDR1 SGHRS and CDR2 YFSETQ. Trimming removed 4 bases at V and 5 bases at J, with 18 bases between. In DNA form, the CDR3 reads TGCGCCAGCAGCCCGAATCGGGACCCATGGGAGACCCAGTACTTC. The encoded protein is CASSPNRDPWETQYF. The whole variable domain, filled in from reference TRBV5-1 and TRBJ2-5, reads KAGVTQTPRYLIKTRGQQVTLSCSPISGHRSVSWYQQTPGQGLQFLFEYFSETQRNKGNFPGRFSGRQFSNSRSEMNVSTLELGDSALYLCASSPNRDPWETQYFGPGTRLLVL.

To note about this clonotype: One base away lies a much larger clone, so this may be a sequencing read error. This chain joins TRBV19 and TRBJ2-1, with 11 bases identical to TRBD1. The CDR3 covers 15 residues. The germline V gene encodes CDR1 LNHDA and CDR2 SQIVND (reference sequence). This chain's CDR3 is CASSIRTGGYNERFF. In nucleotides, the CDR3 is TGTGCCAGTAGTATAAGGACAGGGGGCTACAATGAGCGGTTCTTC.

This clonotype has ten or more counts. The gene calls are TRBV7-2 and TRBJ2-5; D is unclear. CDR1 SGHTA and CDR2 FQGNSA come from the germline V gene. Trimming cost V 1 base and J 1 base, with 10 bases left between them. The CDR3 spans 15 residues. CDR3 bases: TGTGCCAGCAGCTTAGGGCATGAAATCCAAGAGACCCAGTACTTC. Protein product: CASSLGHEIQETQYF.

The rearrangement links TRBV18 to TRBJ1-2; weak D call: TRBD1 (5 bases). The germline gives CDR1 KGHSH, CDR2 LQKENI. The CDR3 runs to 18 residues. Trimming pared 1 base from V and 1 base from J, leaving 19 bases between. This CDR3 is CASSPQDTLAGYNYGYTF. CDR3 DNA: TGTGCCAGCTCACCACAGGACACGCTCGCAGGGTATAACTATGGCTACACCTTC.

There are many counts of this clonotype. The chain joins TRBV3-1 to TRBJ2-2; D gene uncertain. Germline V lookup: CDR1 LGHDT, CDR2 YNNKEL (reference sequence). This CDR3 contains 12 residues. With 3 bases removed from V and 6 bases from J, the gap between germline ends came to 5 bases. The CDR3 coding sequence is TGTGCCAGCAGCCAGAGCGCCGGGGAGCTGTTTTTT. It yields the protein CASSQSAGELFF.

In this sample, this clonotype turned up many times. The chain joins TRBV6-1 to TRBJ1-2, with D hard to call. Germline CDR1 reads MNHNS; CDR2 reads SASEGT. The CDR3 sequence is 13 residues long. V dropped 1 base and J dropped 6 bases, with 9 bases sitting between them. The CDR3 region has the DNA TGTGCCAGCAGTGAAGAAGGTCAGAATGGCTACACCTTC. It yields the protein CASSEEGQNGYTF.

This clonotype appeared many times. This chain uses TRBV7-3 with TRBJ2-7; TRBD1 agrees at 8 bases. CDR1 SGHTA and CDR2 FQGTGA come from the germline V gene. J lost 11 bases, V lost 1 base, and 13 bases had no gene match. This CDR3 is 15 amino acids long. The CDR3 coding sequence is TGTGCCAGCAGCTTAAGGCCTCAGGGGGCTGATCTGAAGTACTTC. Translating it yields CASSLRPQGADLKYF.

This clonotype occurred many times. The V gene is TRBV7-9, the J gene TRBJ2-3; 16 bases agree with TRBD2. V dropped 5 bases and J dropped 4; count of bases not matched to a gene: 9. Germline-derived CDR1 and CDR2 are SEHNR and FQNEAQ (reference sequence). The CDR3 contains 18 residues. CDR3 nucleotide sequence: TGTGCCAGCAGCCCGATTCGGGGACTAGCGGGGGGGGCAGATACGCAGTATTTT. It specifies CASSPIRGLAGGADTQYF.

This clonotype showed up many times. V gene TRBV6-6 combines with J gene TRBJ1-5; tentatively, D is TRBD1 (5 bases). CDR1 and CDR2 (germline): MNHNY, SVGAGI (reference sequence). Trimming took 6 bases from V and 4 from J, leaving 13 bases between them. The length of the CDR3 is 14 residues. The CDR3 bases are TGTGCCAGCAGCCGAGACCAGGGAAATCAGCCCCAGCATTTT. Protein: CASSRDQGNQPQHF.

As to this clonotype: A single base separates this from a much larger clone, so it may be a read error. J is TRBJ2-5 and V is TRBV7-6; D might be TRBD1 (6 bases). This CDR3 contains 15 residues. The V gene's germline CDR1 is SGHVS and CDR2 FNYEAQ. CDR3: CASSSGEGDEETQHF. DNA for the CDR3: TGTGCCAGCAGCTCCGGAGAGGGGGACGAAGAGACCCAGCACTTC.

Many counts were recorded for this clonotype. The V gene is TRBV9, the J gene TRBJ1-4; D gene ambiguous. Trimming removed 6 bases at V and 4 bases at J, with 13 bases between. Germline V gene data show CDR1 as SGDLS and CDR2 as YYNGEE. The CDR3 totals 14 residues. CDR3 DNA sequence: TGTGCCAGCAATGGGGTGAGTGGTAATGAAAAACTGTTTTTT. Protein sequence: CASNGVSGNEKLFF.

This clonotype was counted many times. This chain uses TRBV24-1 with TRBJ2-3, with a tentative D call TRBD1 (5 bases). The CDR3 is 15 amino acids. The V end was cut by 5 bases, the J end by 4 bases, with 15 bases between. Per the germline V gene, CDR1 is KGHDR and CDR2 is SFDVKD. The CDR3 bases are TGTGCCACCAGTGCTTATACAGGAGACCCAGATACGCAGTATTTT. Translation: CATSAYTGDPDTQYF.

This clonotype was recorded at least ten times. V usage is TRBV7-3 and J usage is TRBJ2-1; D unclear. Germline V gene lookup returns CDR1 SGHTA and CDR2 FQGTGA. Trimming took 4 bases from V and 9 from J, leaving 10 bases between them. The CDR3 covers 12 residues. CDR3 in amino acids: CASSYYGGEQFF. The DNA for the CDR3 is TGTGCCAGCAGCTACTACGGCGGTGAGCAGTTCTTC.